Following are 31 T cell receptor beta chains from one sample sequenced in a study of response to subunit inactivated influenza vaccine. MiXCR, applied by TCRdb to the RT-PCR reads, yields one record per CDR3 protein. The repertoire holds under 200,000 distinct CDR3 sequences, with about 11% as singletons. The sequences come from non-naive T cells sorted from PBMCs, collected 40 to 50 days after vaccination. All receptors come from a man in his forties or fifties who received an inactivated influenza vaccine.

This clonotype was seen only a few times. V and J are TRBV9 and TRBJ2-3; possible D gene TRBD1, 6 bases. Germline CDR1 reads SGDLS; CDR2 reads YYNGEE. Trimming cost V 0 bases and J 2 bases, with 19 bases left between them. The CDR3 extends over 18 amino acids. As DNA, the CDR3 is TGTGCCAGCAGCGTAGCACGGGGTGGGGGACACTTCACAGATACGCAGTATTTT. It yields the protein CASSVARGGGHFTDTQYF.

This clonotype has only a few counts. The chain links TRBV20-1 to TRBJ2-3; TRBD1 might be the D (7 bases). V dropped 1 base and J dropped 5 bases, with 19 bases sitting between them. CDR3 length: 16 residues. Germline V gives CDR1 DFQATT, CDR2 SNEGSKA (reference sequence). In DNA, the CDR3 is TGCAGTGCTAGAGGGGTGACAGGGCCCGGGAGAGATACGCAGTATTTT. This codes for CSARGVTGPGRDTQYF.

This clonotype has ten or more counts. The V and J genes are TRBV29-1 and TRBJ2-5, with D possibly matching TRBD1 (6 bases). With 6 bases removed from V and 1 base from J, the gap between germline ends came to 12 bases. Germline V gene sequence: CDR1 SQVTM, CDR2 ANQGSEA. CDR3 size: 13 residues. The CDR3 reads CSVVRTVQETQYF. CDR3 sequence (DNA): TGCAGCGTCGTACGGACAGTCCAAGAGACCCAGTACTTC.

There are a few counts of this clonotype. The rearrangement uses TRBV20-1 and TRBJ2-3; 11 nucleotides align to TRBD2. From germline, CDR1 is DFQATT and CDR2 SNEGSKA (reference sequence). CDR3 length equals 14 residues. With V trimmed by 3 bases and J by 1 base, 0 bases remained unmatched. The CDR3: CSARTSGGTDTQYF. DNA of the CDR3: TGCAGTGCTAGGACTAGCGGGGGCACAGATACGCAGTATTTT.

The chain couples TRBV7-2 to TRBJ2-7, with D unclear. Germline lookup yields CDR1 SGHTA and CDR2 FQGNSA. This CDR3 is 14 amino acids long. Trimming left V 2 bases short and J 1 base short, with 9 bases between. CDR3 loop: CASSLSIPSYEQYF. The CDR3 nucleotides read TGTGCCAGCAGCTTATCCATCCCTTCCTACGAGCAGTACTTC.

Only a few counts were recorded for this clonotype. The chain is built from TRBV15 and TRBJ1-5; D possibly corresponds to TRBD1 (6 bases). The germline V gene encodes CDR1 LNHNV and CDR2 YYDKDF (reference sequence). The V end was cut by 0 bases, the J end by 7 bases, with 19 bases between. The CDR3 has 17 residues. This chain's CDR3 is CATSRDRGGGAGQPQHF. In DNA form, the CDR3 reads TGTGCCACCAGCAGAGATAGGGGGGGCGGCGCAGGGCAGCCCCAGCATTTT.

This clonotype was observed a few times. CDR3 nucleotides: TGTGCCAGCAGCTTAGGAGGAGTTTTGAATGAGCAGTTCTTC. It is translated as CASSLGGVLNEQFF. J is TRBJ2-1 and V is TRBV7-9; D gene uncertain. The ends were cut back, 1 base at V and 7 bases at J, with 11 bases in the middle. The CDR3 extends over 14 amino acids. Germline V gives CDR1 SEHNR, CDR2 FQNEAQ (reference sequence).

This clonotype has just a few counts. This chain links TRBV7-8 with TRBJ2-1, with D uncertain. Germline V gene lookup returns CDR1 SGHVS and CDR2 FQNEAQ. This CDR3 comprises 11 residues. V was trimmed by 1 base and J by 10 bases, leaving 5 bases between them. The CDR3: CASSLGQEQFF. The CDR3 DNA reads TGTGCCAGCAGCTTAGGCCAAGAGCAGTTCTTC.

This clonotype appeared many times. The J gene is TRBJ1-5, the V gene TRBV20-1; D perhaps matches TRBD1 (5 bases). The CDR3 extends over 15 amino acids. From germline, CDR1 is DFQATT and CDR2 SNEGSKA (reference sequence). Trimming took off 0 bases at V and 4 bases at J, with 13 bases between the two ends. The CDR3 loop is CSARDTARANQPQHF. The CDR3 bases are TGCAGTGCTAGAGATACGGCCAGGGCAAATCAGCCCCAGCATTTT.

The CDR3 region has the DNA TGTGCCAGCAGCCAAGACAGGGTTGTCTCAGGGTACGAGCAGTACTTC. This translates into CASSQDRVVSGYEQYF. The rearrangement joins TRBV14 to TRBJ2-7; possible D gene TRBD1, 5 bases. CDR3 length equals 16 residues. Trimming took off 0 bases at V and 4 bases at J, with 16 bases between the two ends. CDR1 and CDR2 from the germline V gene are SGHDN and FVKESK.

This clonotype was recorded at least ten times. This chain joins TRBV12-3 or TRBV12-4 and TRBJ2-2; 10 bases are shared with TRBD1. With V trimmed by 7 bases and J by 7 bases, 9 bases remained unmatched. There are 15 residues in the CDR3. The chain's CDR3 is CASTPSGTGVGELFF. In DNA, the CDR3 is TGTGCCAGCACCCCATCCGGGACAGGGGTCGGGGAGCTGTTTTTT.

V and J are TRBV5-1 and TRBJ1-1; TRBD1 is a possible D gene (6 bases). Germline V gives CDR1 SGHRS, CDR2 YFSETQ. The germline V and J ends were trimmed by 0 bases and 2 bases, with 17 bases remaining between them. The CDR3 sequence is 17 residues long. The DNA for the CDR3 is TGCGCCAGCAGCTTGGAGTTTGCAGGGGCGCGTAACACTGAAGCTTTCTTT. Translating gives CASSLEFAGARNTEAFF.

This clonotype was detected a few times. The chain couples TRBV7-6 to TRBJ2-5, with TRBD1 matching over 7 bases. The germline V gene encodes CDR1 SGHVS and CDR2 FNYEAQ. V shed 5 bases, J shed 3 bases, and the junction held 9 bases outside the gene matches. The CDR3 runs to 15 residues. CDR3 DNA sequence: TGTGCCAGCAGCCCCTACTTAGACAGGGAAGAGACCCAGTACTTC. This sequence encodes CASSPYLDREETQYF.

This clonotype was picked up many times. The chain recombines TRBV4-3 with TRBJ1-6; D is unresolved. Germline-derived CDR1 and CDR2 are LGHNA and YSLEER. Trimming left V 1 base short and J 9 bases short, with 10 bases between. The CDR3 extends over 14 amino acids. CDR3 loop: CASSQGAPPSPLHF. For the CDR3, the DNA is TGCGCCAGCAGCCAAGGGGCCCCGCCTTCACCCCTCCACTTT.

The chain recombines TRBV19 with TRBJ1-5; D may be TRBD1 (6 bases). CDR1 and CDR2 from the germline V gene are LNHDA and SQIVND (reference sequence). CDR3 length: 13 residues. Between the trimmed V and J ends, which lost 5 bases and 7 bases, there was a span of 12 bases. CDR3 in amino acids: CASSPSGAQPQHF. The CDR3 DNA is TGTGCCAGTAGTCCCTCGGGGGCCCAGCCCCAGCATTTT.

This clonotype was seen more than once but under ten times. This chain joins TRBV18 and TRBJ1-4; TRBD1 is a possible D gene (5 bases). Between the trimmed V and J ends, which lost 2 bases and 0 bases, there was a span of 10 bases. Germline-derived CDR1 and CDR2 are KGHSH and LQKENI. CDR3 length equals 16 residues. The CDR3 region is CASSPSGSATNEKLFF. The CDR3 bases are TGTGCCAGCTCACCATCAGGGTCCGCAACTAATGAAAAACTGTTTTTT.

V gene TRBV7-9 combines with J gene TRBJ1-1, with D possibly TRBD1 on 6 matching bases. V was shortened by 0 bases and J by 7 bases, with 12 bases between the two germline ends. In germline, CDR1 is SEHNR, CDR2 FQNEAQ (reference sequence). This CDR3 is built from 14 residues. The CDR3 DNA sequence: TGTGCCAGCAGCTTAGCGCTACAGGGAGGTGAAGCTTTCTTT. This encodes CASSLALQGGEAFF. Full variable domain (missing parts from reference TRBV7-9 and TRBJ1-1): DTGVSQNPRHKITKRGQNVTFRCDPISEHNRLYWYRQTLGQGPEFLTYFQNEAQLEKSRLLSDRFSAERPKGSFSTLEIQRTEQGDSAMYLCASSLALQGGEAFFGQGTRLTVV.

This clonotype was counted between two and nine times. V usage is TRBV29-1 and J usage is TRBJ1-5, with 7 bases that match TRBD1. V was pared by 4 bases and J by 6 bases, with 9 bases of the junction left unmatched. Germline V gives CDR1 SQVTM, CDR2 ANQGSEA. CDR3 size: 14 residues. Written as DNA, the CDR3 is TGCAGCGTTGTTGATGAGGGGGCTGGTCAGCCCCAGCATTTT. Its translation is CSVVDEGAGQPQHF.

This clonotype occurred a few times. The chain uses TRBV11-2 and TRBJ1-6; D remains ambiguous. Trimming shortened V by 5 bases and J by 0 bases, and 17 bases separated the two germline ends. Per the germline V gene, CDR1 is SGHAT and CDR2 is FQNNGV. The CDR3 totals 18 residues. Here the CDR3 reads CASSLLPAFSSYNSPLHF. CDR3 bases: TGTGCCAGCAGCCTCCTACCCGCTTTTAGCTCCTATAATTCACCCCTCCACTTT.

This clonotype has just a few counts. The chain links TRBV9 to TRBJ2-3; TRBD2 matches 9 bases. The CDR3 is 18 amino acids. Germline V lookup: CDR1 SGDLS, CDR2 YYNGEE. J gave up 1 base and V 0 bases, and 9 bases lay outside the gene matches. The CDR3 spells CASSVGTSGPRGTDTQYF. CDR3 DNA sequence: TGTGCCAGCAGCGTAGGAACTAGCGGGCCGAGAGGCACAGATACGCAGTATTTT.

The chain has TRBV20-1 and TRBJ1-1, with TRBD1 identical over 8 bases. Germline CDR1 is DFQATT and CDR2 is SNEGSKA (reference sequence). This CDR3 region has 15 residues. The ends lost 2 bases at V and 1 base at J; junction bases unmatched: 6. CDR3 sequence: CSARTHRGANTEAFF. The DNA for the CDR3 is TGCAGTGCTAGAACCCACAGGGGGGCGAACACTGAAGCTTTCTTT.

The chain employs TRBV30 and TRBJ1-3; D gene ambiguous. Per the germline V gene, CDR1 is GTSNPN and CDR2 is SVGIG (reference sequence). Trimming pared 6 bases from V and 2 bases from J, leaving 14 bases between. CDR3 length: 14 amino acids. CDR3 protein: CACQEAYAGNTIYF. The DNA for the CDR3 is TGTGCCTGCCAAGAGGCCTATGCTGGAAACACCATATATTTT.

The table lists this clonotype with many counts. The CDR3 DNA reads TGTGCCAGCAGCACCTCTAGGGGCGAGCAGTTCTTC. Protein sequence: CASSTSRGEQFF. The rearrangement links TRBV7-2 to TRBJ2-1, with D perhaps matching TRBD1 (5 bases). The CDR3 extends over 12 amino acids. Per the germline V gene, CDR1 is SGHTA and CDR2 is FQGNSA. V lost 5 bases to trimming and J lost 10 bases, with 12 bases between them.

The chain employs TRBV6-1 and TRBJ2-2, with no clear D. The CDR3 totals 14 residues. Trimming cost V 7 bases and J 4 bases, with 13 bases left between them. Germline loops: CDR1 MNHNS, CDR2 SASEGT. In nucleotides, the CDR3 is TGTGCCAGCACCCTGTGGCGGACCACCGGGGAGCTGTTTTTT. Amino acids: CASTLWRTTGELFF.

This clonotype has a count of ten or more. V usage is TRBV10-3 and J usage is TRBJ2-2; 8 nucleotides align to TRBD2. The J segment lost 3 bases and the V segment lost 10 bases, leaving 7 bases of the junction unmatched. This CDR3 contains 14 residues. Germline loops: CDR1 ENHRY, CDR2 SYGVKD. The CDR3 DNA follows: TGTGCCACCGAGAGCGGGGGCTACACCGGGGAGCTGTTTTTT. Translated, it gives CATESGGYTGELFF.

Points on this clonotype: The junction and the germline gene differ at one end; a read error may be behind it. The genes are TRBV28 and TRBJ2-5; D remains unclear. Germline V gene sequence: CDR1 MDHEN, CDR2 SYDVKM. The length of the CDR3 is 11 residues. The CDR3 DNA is TGTGGCAGCAGTTTTCGGGAGACCCAGTACTTC. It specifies CGSSFRETQYF.

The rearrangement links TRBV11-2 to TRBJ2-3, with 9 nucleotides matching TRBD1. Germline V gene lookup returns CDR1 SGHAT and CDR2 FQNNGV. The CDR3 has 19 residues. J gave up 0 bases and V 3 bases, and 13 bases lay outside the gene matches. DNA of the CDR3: TGTGCCAGCAGCTTGAATTTATTCGGGACAGGGACAAGCACAGATACGCAGTATTTT. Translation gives CASSLNLFGTGTSTDTQYF.

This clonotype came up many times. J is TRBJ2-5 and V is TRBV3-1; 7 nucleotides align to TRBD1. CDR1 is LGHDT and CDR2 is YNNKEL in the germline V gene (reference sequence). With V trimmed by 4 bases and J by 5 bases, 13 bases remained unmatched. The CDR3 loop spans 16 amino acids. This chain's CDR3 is CASSLYSQGVVETQYF. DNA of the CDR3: TGTGCCAGCAGCCTTTACTCCCAGGGGGTTGTGGAGACCCAGTACTTC.

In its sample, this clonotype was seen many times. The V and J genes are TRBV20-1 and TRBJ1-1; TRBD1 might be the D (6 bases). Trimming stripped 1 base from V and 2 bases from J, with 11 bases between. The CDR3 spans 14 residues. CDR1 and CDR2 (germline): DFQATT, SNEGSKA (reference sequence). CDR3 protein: CSARAGHSNTEAFF. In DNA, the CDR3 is TGCAGTGCTAGAGCGGGACACTCCAACACTGAAGCTTTCTTT.

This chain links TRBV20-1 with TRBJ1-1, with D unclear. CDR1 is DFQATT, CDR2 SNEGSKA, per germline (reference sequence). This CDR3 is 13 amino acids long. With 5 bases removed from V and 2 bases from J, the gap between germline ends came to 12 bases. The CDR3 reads CSASLGENTEAFF. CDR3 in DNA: TGCAGTGCTTCACTGGGTGAAAACACTGAAGCTTTCTTT.

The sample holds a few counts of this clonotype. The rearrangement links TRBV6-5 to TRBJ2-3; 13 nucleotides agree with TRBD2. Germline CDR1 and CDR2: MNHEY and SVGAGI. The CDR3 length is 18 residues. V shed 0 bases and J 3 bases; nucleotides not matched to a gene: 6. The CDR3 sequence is CASSYSWTSGGRTDTQYF. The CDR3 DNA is TGTGCCAGCAGTTACTCGTGGACTAGCGGGGGAAGGACAGATACGCAGTATTTT.